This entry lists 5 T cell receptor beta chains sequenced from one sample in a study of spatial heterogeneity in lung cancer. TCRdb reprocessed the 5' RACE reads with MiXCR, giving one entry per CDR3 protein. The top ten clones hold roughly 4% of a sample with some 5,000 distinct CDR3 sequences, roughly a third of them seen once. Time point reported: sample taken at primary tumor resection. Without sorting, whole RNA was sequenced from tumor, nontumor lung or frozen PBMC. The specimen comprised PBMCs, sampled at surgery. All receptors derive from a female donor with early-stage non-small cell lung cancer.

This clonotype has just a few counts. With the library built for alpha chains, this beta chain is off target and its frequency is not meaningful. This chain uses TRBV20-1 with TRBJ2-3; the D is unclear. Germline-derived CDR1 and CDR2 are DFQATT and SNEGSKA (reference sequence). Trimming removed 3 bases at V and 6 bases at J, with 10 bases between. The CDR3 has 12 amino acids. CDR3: CSARSPVDTQYF. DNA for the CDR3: TGCAGTGCTAGGAGTCCGGTGGATACGCAGTATTTT.

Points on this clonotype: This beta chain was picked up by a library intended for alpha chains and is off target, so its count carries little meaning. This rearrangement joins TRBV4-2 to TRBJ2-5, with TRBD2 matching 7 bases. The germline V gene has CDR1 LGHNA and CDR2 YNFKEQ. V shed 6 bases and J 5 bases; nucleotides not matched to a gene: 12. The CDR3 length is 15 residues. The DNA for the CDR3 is TGTGCCAGCAGTCGGGAGGCCGGGACTTCGGAGACCCAGTACTTC. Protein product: CASSREAGTSETQYF.

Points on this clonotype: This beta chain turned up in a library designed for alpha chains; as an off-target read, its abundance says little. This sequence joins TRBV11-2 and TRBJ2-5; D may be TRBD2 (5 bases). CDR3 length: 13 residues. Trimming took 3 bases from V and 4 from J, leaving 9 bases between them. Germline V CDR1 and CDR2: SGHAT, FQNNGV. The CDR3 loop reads CASSLRERETQYF. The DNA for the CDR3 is TGTGCCAGCAGCTTGAGGGAAAGAGAGACCCAGTACTTC.

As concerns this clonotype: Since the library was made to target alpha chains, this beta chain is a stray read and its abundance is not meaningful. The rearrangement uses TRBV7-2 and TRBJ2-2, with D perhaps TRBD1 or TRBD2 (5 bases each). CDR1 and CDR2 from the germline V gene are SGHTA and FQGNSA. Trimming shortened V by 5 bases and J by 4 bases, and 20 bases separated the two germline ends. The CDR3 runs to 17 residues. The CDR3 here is CASSRGGWGDPTGELFF. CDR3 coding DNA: TGTGCCAGCAGCAGGGGCGGGTGGGGAGATCCCACCGGGGAGCTGTTTTTT. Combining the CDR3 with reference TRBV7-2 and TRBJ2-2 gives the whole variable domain GAGVSQSPSNKVTEKGKDVELRCDPISGHTALYWYRQSLGQGLEFLIYFQGNSAPDKSGLPSDRFSAERTGGSVSTLTIQRTQQEDSAVYLCASSRGGWGDPTGELFFGEGSRLTVL.

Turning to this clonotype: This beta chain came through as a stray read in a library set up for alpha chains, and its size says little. The CDR3 protein is CASRPPLAPGELFF. As DNA, the CDR3 is TGTGCCAGCAGGCCTCCTCTAGCGCCCGGGGAGCTGTTTTTT. The chain links TRBV12-3 or TRBV12-4 to TRBJ2-2, with D tentatively TRBD2 (6 bases). This CDR3 contains 14 residues. The V end was cut by 6 bases, the J end by 6 bases, with 14 bases between.